Listed here are 26 T cell receptor beta chains from one sample, sequenced in a study of CD8 T cells in Susac syndrome. RNA amounts of roughly 0.5 to 1 ug underwent reverse transcription with random hexamers. TCRdb re-called the immunoSEQ multiplex PCR reads with MiXCR, one entry per CDR3 protein. The table lists approximately 190,000 distinct CDR3 sequences, approximately 95% of them singletons. What was sequenced was CD8+ T cells from PBMCs. The receptors stem from a human donor with Susac syndrome.

This clonotype appeared once. The rearrangement links TRBV28 to TRBJ1-5, with D hard to call. The CDR3 spans 17 residues. Trimming took off 2 bases at V and 1 base at J, with 15 bases between the two ends. The germline V gene has CDR1 MDHEN and CDR2 SYDVKM. The CDR3 DNA sequence: TGTGCCAGCAGTTTAGGTAGCTCGGACGGGAGCAATCAGCCCCAGCATTTT. Its protein product is CASSLGSSDGSNQPQHF.

The V gene is TRBV20-1, the J gene TRBJ2-7; D is undetermined. V gave up 0 bases and J gave up 7 bases, with 16 bases separating them. The germline V gene has CDR1 DFQATT and CDR2 SNEGSKA (reference sequence). The CDR3 extends over 14 amino acids. The chain's CDR3 is CSARDLQTMREQYF. In DNA, the CDR3 is TGCAGTGCTAGAGATCTACAGACAATGAGGGAGCAGTACTTC.

V is TRBV20-1 and J is TRBJ2-3, with 12 bases fitting TRBD2. CDR1 is DFQATT and CDR2 is SNEGSKA in the germline V gene (reference sequence). This CDR3 is built from 19 residues. With 4 bases clipped from V and 0 bases from J, the junction kept 14 bases outside the gene matches. In DNA form, the CDR3 reads TGCAGTGCTACGACTACATGGACTAGCGGGGACCAAAGCACAGATACGCAGTATTTT. It translates to CSATTTWTSGDQSTDTQYF.

The gene calls are TRBV9 and TRBJ1-2; 8 nucleotides match TRBD1. The CDR3 is made up of 15 amino acids. CDR1 is SGDLS, CDR2 YYNGEE, per germline. V lost 2 bases and J lost 3; bases outside the gene matches: 6. The CDR3 DNA reads TGTGCCAGCAGCGTCTGGGACAGGCGGGACTATGGCTACACCTTC. As protein: CASSVWDRRDYGYTF. The variable domain in full, with the rest retrieved from reference TRBV9 and TRBJ1-2, is DSGVTQTPKHLITATGQRVTLRCSPRSGDLSVYWYQQSLDQGLQFLIQYYNGEERAKGNILERFSAQQFPDLHSELNLSSLELGDSALYFCASSVWDRRDYGYTFGSGTRLTVV.

The chain uses TRBV7-9 and TRBJ2-7, with 7 positions matching TRBD1. Germline CDR1 and CDR2: SEHNR and FQNEAQ (reference sequence). The trim removed 1 base at V and 5 bases at J, leaving 17 bases unmatched. This CDR3 is 18 amino acids long. CDR3 sequence reads: CASSLVRLLATGLDEQYF. CDR3 sequence (DNA): TGTGCCAGCAGCTTAGTTCGACTCTTGGCGACAGGGCTTGACGAGCAGTACTTC.

The rearrangement links TRBV11-2 to TRBJ1-1; 8 bases line up with TRBD1. The CDR3 runs to 15 residues. Trimming took 7 bases from V and 1 from J; bases not matched to a gene: 8. Germline V gene lookup returns CDR1 SGHAT and CDR2 FQNNGV. The CDR3 reads CASIFYTGGNTEAFF. CDR3 DNA: TGTGCCAGCATCTTCTATACAGGGGGGAACACTGAAGCTTTCTTT.

The DNA of the CDR3 is TGTGCCAGCAGCTTCTCCTACTACACGAACACCGGGGAGCTGTTTTTT. Residues: CASSFSYYTNTGELFF. J is TRBJ2-2 and V is TRBV5-8; D unclear. Between the trimmed V and J ends, which lost 2 bases and 0 bases, there was a span of 11 bases. The CDR3 is made up of 16 amino acids. The germline V gene encodes CDR1 SGHTS and CDR2 YDEGEE. Full variable domain (missing parts from reference TRBV5-8 and TRBJ2-2): EAGVTQSPTHLIKTRGQQATLRCSPISGHTSVYWYQQALGLGLQFLLWYDEGEERNRGNFPPRFSGRQFPNYSSELNVNALELEDSALYLCASSFSYYTNTGELFFGEGSRLTVL.

The gene calls are TRBV13 and TRBJ2-1, with 8 bases lining up with TRBD2. CDR3 length equals 14 residues. CDR1 is PRHDT and CDR2 is FYEKMQ in the germline V gene (reference sequence). With 4 bases clipped from V and 10 bases from J, the junction kept 9 bases outside the gene matches. CDR3 in amino acids: CASSSAGEGGEQFF. The DNA of the CDR3 is TGTGCCAGCAGCTCAGCGGGAGAGGGAGGGGAGCAGTTCTTC.

This clonotype was seen once. This chain connects TRBV5-1 to TRBJ2-7; 10 bases align to TRBD1. Trimming cost V 5 bases and J 3 bases; bases outside gene matches: 8. Germline values: CDR1 SGHRS, CDR2 YFSETQ. This CDR3 comprises 15 residues. This CDR3 reads CASSDDRGPLYEQYF. The DNA of the CDR3 is TGCGCCAGCAGTGACGACAGGGGGCCCCTCTACGAGCAGTACTTC.

This clonotype came up a few times. The chain employs TRBV6-6 and TRBJ1-2, with D unclear. The V gene's germline CDR1 is MNHNY and CDR2 SVGAGI (reference sequence). There are 13 residues in the CDR3. V was pared by 6 bases and J by 4 bases, with 12 bases between. For the CDR3, the DNA is TGTGCCAGCAGCTTCGGGTCTGCCTATGGCTACACCTTC. Translating gives CASSFGSAYGYTF.

The chain carries TRBV20-1 and TRBJ1-2; TRBD1 aligns across 10 bases. The V gene's germline CDR1 is DFQATT and CDR2 SNEGSKA (reference sequence). This CDR3 has 15 residues. V was clipped by 3 bases and J by 3 bases; unmatched bases: 7. In DNA, the CDR3 is TGCAGTGCTAGTGATGAGACAGGGGGCTACTATGGCTACACCTTC. Translation gives CSASDETGGYYGYTF.

The rearrangement uses TRBV3-1 and TRBJ1-2; D is perhaps TRBD1 (5 bases). The CDR3 loop spans 15 amino acids. The V gene's germline CDR1 is LGHDT and CDR2 YNNKEL (reference sequence). V was trimmed by 3 bases and J by 3 bases, leaving 14 bases between them. The CDR3 spells CASSQTTGTDYGYTF. For the CDR3, the DNA is TGTGCCAGCAGCCAGACCACCGGGACGGACTATGGCTACACCTTC.

The chain's CDR3 is CASSIDREGAGELFF. The CDR3 coding sequence is TGTGCCAGTAGTATCGACAGGGAAGGGGCCGGGGAGCTGTTTTTT. V is TRBV19 and J is TRBJ2-2, with 7 bases matching TRBD1. V was pared by 3 bases and J by 6 bases, with 7 bases of the junction left unmatched. Germline V CDR1 and CDR2: LNHDA, SQIVND (reference sequence). The CDR3 spans 15 residues.

Here the CDR3 reads CASSLSTGGYEQFF. CDR3 nucleotide sequence: TGTGCCAGCAGCTTGTCTACCGGGGGATATGAGCAGTTCTTC. The chain uses TRBV5-4 and TRBJ2-1; maybe TRBD2 (6 bases). The CDR3 consists of 14 residues. V was pared by 1 base and J by 8 bases, with 13 bases between. In germline, CDR1 is SGHNT, CDR2 YYREEE (reference sequence).

The table lists this clonotype with a count of one. The genes are TRBV7-3 and TRBJ2-1, with 7 bases that match TRBD2. Germline loops: CDR1 SGHTA, CDR2 FQGTGA. The CDR3 covers 15 residues. V trimming: 5 bases; J trimming: 7 bases; junction bases outside the gene matches: 11. The CDR3, as DNA: TGTGCCAGCAGCAATAGCGGGTCTCCATGGAATGAGCAGTTCTTC. It specifies CASSNSGSPWNEQFF. The full variable domain, completed using reference TRBV7-3 and TRBJ2-1, is GAGVSQTPSNKVTEKGKYVELRCDPISGHTALYWYRQSLGQGPEFLIYFQGTGAADDSGLPNDRFFAVRPEGSVSTLKIQRTERGDSAVYLCASSNSGSPWNEQFFGPGTRLTVL.

In this sample, this clonotype turned up once. The V gene is TRBV3-1, the J gene TRBJ1-2; TRBD1 aligns across 7 bases. The ends lost 6 bases at V and 2 bases at J; junction bases unmatched: 0. The CDR3 spans 12 residues. Germline assignment: CDR1 LGHDT and CDR2 YNNKEL (reference sequence). Here the CDR3 DNA reads TGTGCCAGCAGGACAGGGAACTATGGCTACACCTTC. Its protein is CASRTGNYGYTF.

The chain couples TRBV2 to TRBJ2-7; D gene unclear. Germline V gene data show CDR1 as SNHLY and CDR2 as FYNNEI. The CDR3 is made up of 14 amino acids. V was pared by 6 bases and J by 4 bases, with 16 bases between. The CDR3, as DNA: TGTGCCAGCAGCCCACGTGAAGGGATTTACGAGCAGTACTTC. This gives the protein CASSPREGIYEQYF.

The chain has TRBV5-1 and TRBJ1-5; 8 positions match TRBD1. The CDR3 runs 16 residues. J gave up 0 bases and V 4 bases, and 6 bases lay outside the gene matches. Germline CDR1 is SGHRS and CDR2 is YFSETQ. The chain's CDR3 is CASSLDGQGSNQPQHF. In nucleotides, the CDR3 is TGCGCCAGCAGCCTCGACGGACAGGGTAGCAATCAGCCCCAGCATTTT.

CDR3: CASSGRDQETQYF. CDR3 in DNA: TGTGCCAGCAGCGGTCGGGACCAAGAGACCCAGTACTTC. This rearrangement joins TRBV7-9 to TRBJ2-5; D gene ambiguous. The V gene lost 5 bases and the J gene lost 0 bases, with 7 bases spanning the gap. The germline CDR1 and CDR2 sequences are SEHNR and FQNEAQ (reference sequence). This CDR3 spans 13 amino acids.

The rearrangement links TRBV6-5 to TRBJ1-2, with TRBD1 matching over 8 bases. V was clipped by 6 bases and J by 3 bases; unmatched bases: 6. The CDR3 extends over 14 amino acids. CDR1 and CDR2 from the germline V gene are MNHEY and SVGAGI. Here the CDR3 DNA reads TGTGCCAGCAGCCCAGGGGGCGCGGACTATGGCTACACCTTC. Residues: CASSPGGADYGYTF.

This clonotype was counted a single time. The chain recombines TRBV20-1 with TRBJ2-1; D gene ambiguous. Between the trimmed V and J ends, which lost 3 bases and 7 bases, there was a span of 10 bases. CDR1 and CDR2 (germline): DFQATT, SNEGSKA (reference sequence). The CDR3 runs to 12 residues. The CDR3 sequence: CSASQYRNEQFF. The CDR3 DNA reads as TGCAGTGCTAGCCAGTATCGGAATGAGCAGTTCTTC.

CDR3 DNA: TGTGCCAGCAGCTTAGGGAGGGGCGGACAGGGGTTCGAAGAGACCCAGTACTTC. Encoded protein: CASSLGRGGQGFEETQYF. V and J are TRBV13 and TRBJ2-5, with TRBD1 identical over 9 bases. Trimming took 0 bases from V and 3 from J; bases not matched to a gene: 11. Germline assignment: CDR1 PRHDT and CDR2 FYEKMQ (reference sequence). The CDR3 sequence is 18 residues long.

The chain recombines TRBV9 with TRBJ1-2, with D possibly TRBD1 on 5 matching bases. The CDR3 loop spans 13 amino acids. Germline V gene data show CDR1 as SGDLS and CDR2 as YYNGEE. V lost 2 bases and J 6 bases, leaving 11 bases between the germline ends. CDR3: CASSVTGLDGYTF. The CDR3 DNA sequence: TGTGCCAGCAGCGTCACGGGACTCGATGGCTACACCTTC. The whole variable domain, filled in from reference TRBV9 and TRBJ1-2, reads DSGVTQTPKHLITATGQRVTLRCSPRSGDLSVYWYQQSLDQGLQFLIQYYNGEERAKGNILERFSAQQFPDLHSELNLSSLELGDSALYFCASSVTGLDGYTFGSGTRLTVV.

The chain joins TRBV6-5 to TRBJ2-7; D is unclear. There are 13 residues in the CDR3. Germline lookup yields CDR1 MNHEY and CDR2 SVGAGI. Trimming cost V 6 bases and J 5 bases, with 14 bases left between them. CDR3 protein: CASRATTSDEQYF. DNA of the CDR3: TGTGCCAGCAGGGCTACGACTTCGGACGAGCAGTACTTC.

V usage is TRBV9 and J usage is TRBJ2-2, with D maybe TRBD1 (5 bases). V lost 1 base, J lost 0 bases, and 7 bases lay in between. The CDR3 is 15 amino acids. CDR1 is SGDLS, CDR2 YYNGEE, per germline. This CDR3 is CASSVQGSNTGELFF. DNA for the CDR3: TGTGCCAGCAGCGTACAGGGTTCGAACACCGGGGAGCTGTTTTTT.

The V and J genes are TRBV13 and TRBJ2-1; D possibly corresponds to TRBD1 (6 bases). Trimming stripped 5 bases from V and 5 bases from J, with 13 bases between. This CDR3 has 14 residues. Per the germline V gene, CDR1 is PRHDT and CDR2 is FYEKMQ (reference sequence). CDR3 in DNA: TGTGCCAGCAGCCCTCGGACAGTCCACAATGAGCAGTTCTTC. Protein product: CASSPRTVHNEQFF.